One and the same sample provided the 26 T cell receptor beta chains below, sequenced in a study of Graves' ophthalmopathy and Graves' hyperthyroidism. The TCR beta CDR3 regions underwent amplification from RNA transcripts. An initial RT-PCR round employing HTBI primers preceded a second-round multiplex PCR. In TCRdb, the multiplex PCR reads were re-called with MiXCR into one record per CDR3 protein. The sample shows approximately 640,000 distinct CDR3 sequences, over 40% of them seen only once. Specimen: peripheral blood. These receptors all stem from an adult man with Graves' ophthalmopathy.

The rearrangement uses TRBV7-6 and TRBJ2-5, with TRBD1 matching over 7 bases. This CDR3 has 13 amino acids. V gave up 1 base and J gave up 9 bases; unmatched junction bases: 5. Germline CDR1 SGHVS, CDR2 FNYEAQ. CDR3 residues: CASSLDGGQPQYF. The DNA of the CDR3 is TGTGCCAGCAGCTTAGATGGGGGACAGCCCCAGTACTTC.

The rearrangement joins TRBV24-1 to TRBJ1-2; D gene ambiguous. In germline, CDR1 is KGHDR, CDR2 SFDVKD. The CDR3 extends over 14 amino acids. Trimming took 4 bases from V and 8 from J, leaving 16 bases between them. CDR3: CATSDPGRNRGYTF. The CDR3 coding sequence is TGTGCCACCAGTGACCCCGGGAGGAATCGGGGCTACACCTTC.

This clonotype occurred a few times. The chain joins TRBV6-5 to TRBJ1-4; weak D call: TRBD1 (6 bases). From germline, CDR1 is MNHEY and CDR2 SVGAGI. V dropped 0 bases and J dropped 12 bases, with 17 bases sitting between them. The CDR3 sequence is 15 residues long. In nucleotides, the CDR3 is TGTGCCAGCAGTTACTCGGAGACAGGCACCCCCGAACTGTTTTTT. Amino acids: CASSYSETGTPELFF.

The V and J genes are TRBV7-9 and TRBJ1-5; no definite D call. The ends were cut back, 1 base at V and 11 bases at J, with 18 bases in the middle. Germline V gene data show CDR1 as SEHNR and CDR2 as FQNEAQ (reference sequence). The CDR3 covers 15 residues. CDR3 in DNA: TGTGCCAGCAGCTTAGTGGAAGCAAGGCAAGAGACCCAGCATTTT. This encodes CASSLVEARQETQHF.

The gene calls are TRBV2 and TRBJ2-1, with a possible D match to TRBD1 (6 bases). This CDR3 region has 12 residues. CDR1 is SNHLY and CDR2 is FYNNEI in the germline V gene. Trimming took 6 bases from V and 9 from J, leaving 12 bases between them. The CDR3 sequence: CASRGDIGEQFF. The CDR3 DNA is TGTGCCAGCAGGGGGGACATCGGTGAGCAGTTCTTC.

V usage is TRBV6-2 or TRBV6-3 and J usage is TRBJ1-1; D gene uncertain. Germline V gene sequence: CDR1 MNHEY, CDR2 SVGEGT. The CDR3 runs 12 residues. V shed 4 bases and J shed 5 bases, with 8 bases lying between them. In DNA, the CDR3 is TGTGCCAGCAGTTTCCCGCGAACTGAAGCTTTCTTT. Encoded protein: CASSFPRTEAFF.

This clonotype was counted ten times or more. The chain employs TRBV19 and TRBJ1-5; 7 nucleotides agree with TRBD1. The CDR3 contains 17 residues. Germline V lookup: CDR1 LNHDA, CDR2 SQIVND (reference sequence). J gave up 0 bases and V 3 bases, and 8 bases lay outside the gene matches. The CDR3, as DNA: TGTGCCAGTAGTATCCCAGGGGGAAAATCTAGCAATCAGCCCCAGCATTTT. It is translated as CASSIPGGKSSNQPQHF.

A note on this clonotype: The CDR3 ends on some other residue instead of the conserved phenylalanine or tryptophan, so this is likely a read error. Because the CDR3's place on the DNA is in doubt, the DNA is left out and the CDR3 is given as listed by TCRdb. The CDR3 loop is CAISERGTG. This sequence joins TRBV10-3 and TRBJ2-2; the table's D call TRBD1 went unverified against the DNA. Germline values: CDR1 ENHRY, CDR2 SYGVKD. The length of the CDR3 is 9 amino acids, counting both ends.

This clonotype was recorded many times. This rearrangement joins TRBV2 to TRBJ1-2, with D perhaps matching TRBD1 (5 bases). Trimming stripped 5 bases from V and 3 bases from J, with 13 bases between. Germline CDR1 reads SNHLY; CDR2 reads FYNNEI. CDR3 length equals 14 residues. The CDR3 nucleotides are TGTGCCAGCAGTCACAGGAGACTCTACTATGGCTACACCTTC. Translated: CASSHRRLYYGYTF.

The genes are TRBV9 and TRBJ1-1; possible D gene TRBD1, 5 bases. The CDR3 has 14 amino acids. Between the trimmed V and J ends, which lost 6 bases and 1 base, there was a span of 13 bases. Looked up from germline, CDR1 is SGDLS and CDR2 is YYNGEE. The CDR3 spells CASTRGGGNTEAFF. The DNA of the CDR3 is TGTGCCAGCACTCGGGGGGGGGGGAACACTGAAGCTTTCTTT.

V gene TRBV12-3 or TRBV12-4 combines with J gene TRBJ2-2; 7 bases agree with TRBD1. This CDR3 contains 15 residues. The CDR3 sequence is CASGLQTGLTGELFF. In nucleotides, the CDR3 is TGTGCTAGTGGTTTGCAGACAGGGCTTACCGGGGAGCTGTTTTTT.

This clonotype was seen more than once but under ten times. The chain joins TRBV6-1 to TRBJ1-1; D not certain. This CDR3 is 17 amino acids long. CDR1 is MNHNS, CDR2 SASEGT, per germline. V shed 5 bases and J shed 1 base, with 20 bases lying between them. The CDR3 loop is CASSYPRTARENTEAFF. Here the CDR3 DNA reads TGTGCCAGCAGTTACCCGCGGACGGCTAGGGAGAACACTGAAGCTTTCTTT.

The sample holds one count of this clonotype. This chain uses TRBV9 with TRBJ1-1; TRBD1 agrees at 7 bases. V shed 4 bases, J shed 3 bases, and the junction held 6 bases outside the gene matches. The CDR3 sequence is 14 residues long. Germline V gives CDR1 SGDLS, CDR2 YYNGEE. The CDR3 protein is CASSPGGAHTEAFF. CDR3 sequence (DNA): TGTGCCAGCAGCCCAGGGGGGGCGCACACTGAAGCTTTCTTT.

In its sample, this clonotype was seen many times. The rearrangement uses TRBV12-3 or TRBV12-4 and TRBJ2-7; D is unclear. The length of the CDR3 is 14 residues. V was clipped by 0 bases and J by 2 bases, with 8 bases between them. In DNA, the CDR3 is TGTGCCAGCAGTTTAGCCGGCTTGGCCTACGAGCAGTACTTC. Its translation is CASSLAGLAYEQYF.

This chain links TRBV7-2 with TRBJ1-3; 9 bases agree with TRBD1. After removal of 3 bases from V and 0 bases from J, the junction contained 9 bases not matched to a gene. CDR1 is SGHTA and CDR2 is FQGNSA in the germline V gene. The CDR3 consists of 18 residues. The CDR3 is CASSFVSGTGRSGNTIYF. Written as DNA, the CDR3 is TGTGCCAGCAGCTTCGTATCCGGGACAGGGCGCTCTGGAAACACCATATATTTT. Full variable domain (remainder filled in from reference TRBV7-2 and TRBJ1-3): GAGVSQSPSNKVTEKGKDVELRCDPISGHTALYWYRQSLGQGLEFLIYFQGNSAPDKSGLPSDRFSAERTGGSVSTLTIQRTQQEDSAVYLCASSFVSGTGRSGNTIYFGEGSWLTVV.

This clonotype was recorded many times. This chain connects TRBV12-3 or TRBV12-4 to TRBJ2-7, with D unclear. V dropped 2 bases and J dropped 2 bases, with 16 bases sitting between them. The CDR3 sequence is 16 residues long. The CDR3 spells CASSLNPRSATYEQYF. CDR3 in DNA: TGTGCCAGCAGTTTAAACCCTCGTTCCGCTACCTACGAGCAGTACTTC.

This clonotype was recorded a few times. This could be a read error, since a much larger clone is one nucleotide away. This chain joins TRBV7-2 and TRBJ1-1; D gene unclear. The CDR3 runs 14 residues. V was cut by 3 bases and J by 0 bases, with 8 bases left in between. Germline V gene data show CDR1 as SGHTA and CDR2 as FQGNSA. The CDR3 bases are TGTGCCAGCAGCTTCAACCGAATGAACACTGAAGCTTTCTTT. It translates to CASSFNRMNTEAFF.

This clonotype was picked up many times. V and J are TRBV7-2 and TRBJ2-5, with TRBD1 matching 7 bases. Germline CDR1 and CDR2: SGHTA and FQGNSA. CDR3 size: 13 residues. The V gene end was trimmed by 5 bases and the J gene end by 4 bases; junction bases not matched to a gene: 4. This CDR3 is CASSRYRGETQYF. The CDR3 DNA reads TGTGCCAGCAGCAGATACAGGGGAGAGACCCAGTACTTC.

The chain employs TRBV7-6 and TRBJ2-3; tentatively, D is TRBD2 (5 bases). From germline, CDR1 is SGHVS and CDR2 FNYEAQ. The CDR3 is 15 residues long. With 5 bases removed from V and 0 bases from J, the gap between germline ends came to 12 bases. CDR3 region: CASSPIGDSTDTQYF. The CDR3 coding sequence is TGTGCCAGCAGCCCAATCGGGGATAGCACAGATACGCAGTATTTT.

J is TRBJ1-5 and V is TRBV10-3, with D unclear. Germline values: CDR1 ENHRY, CDR2 SYGVKD. V shed 3 bases and J shed 7 bases, with 13 bases lying between them. This CDR3 is built from 14 residues. CDR3 region: CAISDAMDEQPQHF. CDR3 bases: TGTGCCATCAGTGATGCCATGGACGAGCAGCCCCAGCATTTT.

The chain combines TRBV10-3 with TRBJ1-6; D gene unclear. The CDR3 totals 12 residues. In germline, CDR1 is ENHRY, CDR2 SYGVKD. V was cut by 6 bases and J by 7 bases, with 7 bases left in between. CDR3 DNA: TGTGCCATCAGGAGCGGGAATTCACCCCTCCACTTT. This codes for CAIRSGNSPLHF.

V and J are TRBV28 and TRBJ2-7; tentatively, D is TRBD2 (6 bases). The CDR3 has 13 amino acids. The V end lost 8 bases, the J end lost 7 bases, and 18 bases lay between the germline ends. The germline CDR1 and CDR2 sequences are MDHEN and SYDVKM. DNA for the CDR3: TGTGCCAGCCGGGGGACGGGTTTGGGGGAGCAGTACTTC. Its protein is CASRGTGLGEQYF.

The chain uses TRBV7-9 and TRBJ2-1, with D unresolved. CDR3 length equals 12 residues. Between the trimmed V and J ends, which lost 1 base and 6 bases, there was a span of 4 bases. In germline, CDR1 is SEHNR, CDR2 FQNEAQ (reference sequence). The CDR3 coding sequence is TGTGCCAGCAGCTTAGTAATCAATGAGCAGTTCTTC. Translation: CASSLVINEQFF.

V is TRBV29-1 and J is TRBJ2-5; D is uncertain. This CDR3 has 11 residues. In germline, CDR1 is SQVTM, CDR2 ANQGSEA. Between the trimmed V and J ends, which lost 6 bases and 5 bases, there was a span of 10 bases. The CDR3 sequence is CSVKSGETQYF. CDR3 sequence (DNA): TGCAGCGTGAAATCCGGGGAGACCCAGTACTTC.

This clonotype came up many times. V and J are TRBV19 and TRBJ1-2; D remains ambiguous. Trimming took off 3 bases at V and 6 bases at J, with 11 bases between the two ends. This CDR3 comprises 13 residues. The V gene's germline CDR1 is LNHDA and CDR2 SQIVND (reference sequence). The CDR3 sequence is CASSIYSGHGYTF. The CDR3, as DNA: TGTGCCAGTAGTATCTACTCCGGACATGGCTACACCTTC. The entire variable domain, with the rest obtained from reference TRBV19 and TRBJ1-2, is as follows: DGGITQSPKYLFRKEGQNVTLSCEQNLNHDAMYWYRQDPGQGLRLIYYSQIVNDFQKGDIAEGYSVSREKKESFPLTVTSAQKNPTAFYLCASSIYSGHGYTFGSGTRLTVV.

The V call is TRBV29-1, the J call TRBJ1-2; 7 bases map to TRBD1. V lost 8 bases and J lost 4; bases outside the gene matches: 13. The CDR3 is made up of 14 amino acids. The germline CDR1 and CDR2 sequences are SQVTM and ANQGSEA. The CDR3 spells CSQEGQRRGYGYTF. Here the CDR3 DNA reads TGCAGCCAAGAGGGACAGCGGCGGGGCTATGGCTACACCTTC.